This entry lists 2 T cell receptor beta chains sequenced from one sample in a study of blood T cells in healthy people across ages. A sample-barcoded 5' primer and a J-beta primer mix were used in a second PCR of roughly 6 to 12 cycles. TCRdb reprocessed the 5' RACE reads with MiXCR, giving one entry per CDR3 protein. The profile shows 1.4 million to 1.5 million distinct CDR3 sequences, 42% of them singletons. Sequencing was carried out using blood. These receptor sequences come from a woman aged 18-30 years in good health.

The rearrangement joins TRBV29-1 to TRBJ2-7; D call uncertain. The CDR3 has 12 residues. Germline assignment: CDR1 SQVTM and CDR2 ANQGSEA. With 4 bases removed from V and 2 bases from J, the gap between germline ends came to 9 bases. CDR3: CSVVKGTYEQYF. The CDR3, as DNA: TGCAGCGTTGTAAAGGGTACCTACGAGCAGTACTTC.

J is TRBJ2-1 and V is TRBV20-1, with 11 bases fitting TRBD2. V gave up 4 bases and J gave up 8 bases; unmatched junction bases: 19. The V gene's germline CDR1 is DFQATT and CDR2 SNEGSKA (reference sequence). CDR3 length: 18 residues. CDR3 in amino acids: CSATSGELAGGSRDEQFF. The CDR3 DNA reads TGCAGTGCTACGTCAGGGGAGCTAGCGGGAGGTTCGCGGGATGAGCAGTTCTTC.